Following are 31 T cell receptor beta chains from one sample sequenced in a study of OX40 agonist ivuxolimab in advanced cancers. Using immunoSEQ multiplex PCR, the repertoire was profiled, and TCRdb retains in-frame clones only, with some absent. The repertoire holds about 64,000 clones, roughly 84% seen once, with about 2.3% in the top ten. This specimen was CD4+ or CD8+ T cells sorted from blood, taken in a trial of the OX40 agonist ivuxolimab. The source of these receptors is an adult with an advanced solid tumor such as melanoma, head and neck, liver or kidney cancer.

This clone came up once. The J gene is TRBJ1-6, the V gene TRBV30; D gene unclear. Trimming removed 5 bases at V and 7 bases at J, with 21 bases between. Germline V gives CDR1 GTSNPN, CDR2 SVGIG (reference sequence). The CDR3 covers 16 residues. CDR3 in amino acids: CAWDKNPHQGNSPLHF. CDR3 DNA: TGTGCCTGGGATAAGAATCCCCACCAAGGGAATTCACCCCTCCACTTT.

V and J are TRBV5-8 and TRBJ1-1; 7 nucleotides align to TRBD1. Germline CDR1 is SGHTS and CDR2 is YDEGEE. V was pared by 6 bases and J by 4 bases, with 9 bases of the junction left unmatched. The CDR3 has 14 residues. The CDR3 nucleotides are TGTGCCAGCAAGAAGCTACAGGGGTCCACTGAAGCTTTCTTT. It specifies CASKKLQGSTEAFF.

V usage is TRBV5-6 and J usage is TRBJ1-1; a possible D gene is TRBD1 (5 bases). This CDR3 spans 15 amino acids. CDR1 is SGHDT, CDR2 YYEEEE, per germline. Trimming pared 1 base from V and 1 base from J, leaving 11 bases between. CDR3 residues: CASSLIQARNTEAFF. The CDR3 DNA follows: TGTGCCAGCAGCTTGATACAGGCCAGGAACACTGAAGCTTTCTTT.

Points on this clone: An end of the junction does not agree with germline; a read error may underlie this. The genes are TRBV2 and TRBJ2-7; 8 bases map to TRBD1. In germline, CDR1 is SNHLY, CDR2 FYNNEI. There are 12 residues in the CDR3. CDR3 amino acids: CASSEGPGTGSF. In DNA form, the CDR3 reads TGTGCCAGCAGTGAAGGTCCCGGGACAGGTTCGTTC.

The chain links TRBV6-5 to TRBJ1-2, with unresolved D. Germline assignment: CDR1 MNHEY and CDR2 SVGAGI. V lost 6 bases, J lost 4 bases, and 12 bases lay in between. The CDR3 has 13 amino acids. CDR3 nucleotides: TGTGCCAGCAGCACGACTTGGACCTATGGCTACACCTTC. This codes for CASSTTWTYGYTF.

CDR3 sequence (DNA): TGTGCCAGCAGCTTGGCCGCGGGAGGTACGACAGATACGCAGTATTTT. Translation gives CASSLAAGGTTDTQYF. V usage is TRBV5-4 and J usage is TRBJ2-3; 8 nucleotides agree with TRBD2. The CDR3 is 16 amino acids. V shed 0 bases, J shed 3 bases, and the junction held 6 bases outside the gene matches. Germline CDR1 is SGHNT and CDR2 is YYREEE (reference sequence).

The V call is TRBV9, the J call TRBJ2-5, with TRBD2 as a possible D gene (5 bases). Trimming shortened V by 6 bases and J by 5 bases, and 20 bases separated the two germline ends. The CDR3 runs 15 residues. Germline V CDR1 and CDR2: SGDLS, YYNGEE. CDR3 residues: CASTIGPGGEETQYF. The CDR3 coding sequence is TGTGCCAGCACCATAGGTCCAGGAGGTGAGGAGACCCAGTACTTC. The full variable domain, in which reference TRBV9 and TRBJ2-5 provide the parts outside the CDR3, is DSGVTQTPKHLITATGQRVTLRCSPRSGDLSVYWYQQSLDQGLQFLIQYYNGEERAKGNILERFSAQQFPDLHSELNLSSLELGDSALYFCASTIGPGGEETQYFGPGTRLLVL.

The V and J genes are TRBV4-3 and TRBJ1-2; D not resolved. V was clipped by 0 bases and J by 8 bases, with 10 bases between them. The CDR3 sequence is 13 residues long. Germline CDR1 reads LGHNA; CDR2 reads YSLEER. CDR3 bases: TGCGCCAGCAGCCAAGAACCTCGCGGCGGCTACACCTTC. Residues: CASSQEPRGGYTF.

V and J are TRBV4-1 and TRBJ2-7; 8 bases fit TRBD1. In germline, CDR1 is MGHRA, CDR2 YSYEKL. The CDR3 runs 15 residues. After removal of 4 bases from V and 2 bases from J, the junction contained 7 bases not matched to a gene. This chain's CDR3 is CASSPGNRGTYEQYF. CDR3 DNA sequence: TGCGCCAGCAGCCCAGGGAACAGGGGGACCTACGAGCAGTACTTC.

CDR3 residues: CASSPERGSGDTQYF. In DNA form, the CDR3 reads TGTGCCAGCTCACCGGAGCGGGGGTCAGGTGATACGCAGTATTTT. The chain is built from TRBV18 and TRBJ2-3; 8 bases are a match to TRBD2. The CDR3 is 15 amino acids. The V and J ends lost 3 bases and 6 bases, in that order; junction bases with no gene match: 8. CDR1 is KGHSH, CDR2 LQKENI, per germline.

This chain links TRBV21-1 with TRBJ1-2. TRBV21-1 counts as a pseudogene. The CDR3 consists of 20 residues. CDR3 in amino acids: CASSTTHPAQGSFGGYGYTF. The CDR3 region has the DNA TGTGCCAGCAGCACGACCCACCCGGCCCAAGGTTCCTTCGGGGGCTATGGCTACACCTTC.

The chain employs TRBV4-3 and TRBJ2-5; no definite D call. From germline, CDR1 is LGHNA and CDR2 YSLEER. CDR3 length equals 10 residues. V was shortened by 9 bases and J by 3 bases, with 5 bases between the two germline ends. The CDR3 loop reads CASPEETQYF. In nucleotides, the CDR3 is TGCGCCAGTCCCGAAGAGACCCAGTACTTC.

This clone has just one count. V and J are TRBV21-1 and TRBJ2-3; the table calls TRBD2, which could not be checked here. TRBV21-1 is a listed pseudogene. The CDR3 is 14 amino acids. CDR3 residues: CASSPRRVGDTQYF. In DNA form, the CDR3 reads TGTGCCAGCAGCCCCCGACGGGTAGGAGATACGCAGTATTTT.

The DNA of the CDR3 is TGTGCCACCAGCAGAGATCTGGGGGCGGATGAAAAACTGTTTTTT. Its protein is CATSRDLGADEKLFF. V and J are TRBV15 and TRBJ1-4, with D possibly matching TRBD1 (6 bases). From germline, CDR1 is LNHNV and CDR2 YYDKDF (reference sequence). This CDR3 is 15 amino acids long. Trimming pared 0 bases from V and 6 bases from J, leaving 11 bases between.

The rearrangement joins TRBV10-2 to TRBJ1-6; 7 bases line up with TRBD1. The CDR3 has 16 residues. Germline lookup yields CDR1 WSHSY and CDR2 SAAADI. Germline trimming cut 3 bases from V and 8 bases from J; bases unmatched to any gene: 10. This chain's CDR3 is CASSERWKGAYSPLHF. DNA for the CDR3: TGCGCCAGCAGTGAAAGATGGAAGGGGGCTTATTCACCCCTCCACTTT.

The chain carries TRBV30 and TRBJ1-3; no clear D. This CDR3 has 14 residues. The germline V gene encodes CDR1 GTSNPN and CDR2 SVGIG (reference sequence). V was cut by 8 bases and J by 7 bases, with 21 bases left in between. CDR3 sequence (DNA): TGTGCCGGGCAGGCCAATTCGCTAGGGAACACCATATATTTT. Translated, it gives CAGQANSLGNTIYF. The full variable domain, in which reference TRBV30 and TRBJ1-3 provide the parts outside the CDR3, is SQTIHQWPATLVQPVGSPLSLECTVEGTSNPNLYWYRQAAGRGLQLLFYSVGIGQISSEVPQNLSASRPQDRQFILSSKKLLLSDSGFYLCAGQANSLGNTIYFGEGSWLTVV.

The rearrangement links TRBV27 to TRBJ2-1; 15 bases are a match to TRBD2. V lost 5 bases and J lost 4; bases outside the gene matches: 12. The CDR3 extends over 19 amino acids. From germline, CDR1 is MNHEY and CDR2 SMNVEV (reference sequence). In nucleotides, the CDR3 is TGTGCCAGCAGTACCCCCCCCGGACTAGCGGGAGGGTTTTACAATGAGCAGTTCTTC. Translating it yields CASSTPPGLAGGFYNEQFF.

The chain carries TRBV7-3 and TRBJ1-6; D unclear. Germline V lookup: CDR1 SGHTA, CDR2 FQGTGA. Trimming stripped 2 bases from V and 4 bases from J, with 12 bases between. There are 16 residues in the CDR3. Here the CDR3 reads CASSLFGSRYNSPLHF. The CDR3 nucleotides are TGTGCCAGCAGCTTATTTGGCTCGAGATATAATTCACCCCTCCACTTT.

The chain couples TRBV18 to TRBJ2-5; 7 nucleotides agree with TRBD2. CDR1 and CDR2 (germline): KGHSH, LQKENI. CDR3 length: 13 amino acids. Germline trimming cut 2 bases from V and 4 bases from J; bases unmatched to any gene: 1. CDR3 amino acids: CASSPASGETQYF. DNA of the CDR3: TGTGCCAGCTCACCAGCTAGCGGAGAGACCCAGTACTTC.

V and J are TRBV5-4 and TRBJ2-7; 9 bases line up with TRBD1. Trimming took 3 bases from V and 5 from J; bases not matched to a gene: 6. Per the germline V gene, CDR1 is SGHNT and CDR2 is YYREEE (reference sequence). The CDR3 extends over 14 amino acids. The CDR3 DNA reads TGTGCCAGCAGCTCGCCGGGACAGGGAAACGAGCAGTACTTC. This gives the protein CASSSPGQGNEQYF.

V is TRBV27 and J is TRBJ2-7; 11 nucleotides line up with TRBD1. Germline V gene data show CDR1 as MNHEY and CDR2 as SMNVEV (reference sequence). Germline trimming cut 4 bases from V and 4 bases from J; bases unmatched to any gene: 0. The CDR3 covers 13 residues. CDR3 loop: CASSWDRGYEQYF. Here the CDR3 DNA reads TGTGCCAGCAGTTGGGACAGGGGGTACGAGCAGTACTTC.

The rearrangement uses TRBV6-4 and TRBJ1-2; D may be TRBD1 (5 bases). This CDR3 comprises 12 residues. V shed 5 bases and J shed 5 bases, with 9 bases lying between them. Germline V gives CDR1 MRHNA, CDR2 SNTAGT. CDR3 in amino acids: CASSKSGYGYTF. For the CDR3, the DNA is TGTGCCAGCAGTAAATCAGGGTATGGCTACACCTTC.

The gene calls are TRBV6-4 and TRBJ2-1; unclear D gene. Germline V gene lookup returns CDR1 MRHNA and CDR2 SNTAGT. This CDR3 contains 13 residues. V shed 2 bases and J shed 3 bases, with 5 bases lying between them. The CDR3, as DNA: TGTGCCAGCAGTGACCCCCTCTACAATGAGCAGTTCTTC. Its protein is CASSDPLYNEQFF.

This chain uses TRBV15 with TRBJ1-2; 7 bases are a match to TRBD1. V lost 4 bases to trimming and J lost 5 bases; unmatched junction nucleotides: 4. Germline V gene lookup returns CDR1 LNHNV and CDR2 YYDKDF (reference sequence). This CDR3 is 13 amino acids long. The CDR3: CATSTDRQYGYTF. The DNA for the CDR3 is TGTGCCACCAGCACGGACAGGCAATATGGCTACACCTTC.

The chain has TRBV15 and TRBJ2-1; 12 nucleotides agree with TRBD2. The germline CDR1 and CDR2 sequences are LNHNV and YYDKDF (reference sequence). The CDR3 sequence is 16 residues long. Trimming removed 1 base from V and 4 bases from J; junction bases left unmatched: 2. CDR3 bases: TGTGCCACCAGCAGAGGGGGACTAGCGGGTTACAATGAGCAGTTCTTC. It translates to CATSRGGLAGYNEQFF.

The V call is TRBV9, the J call TRBJ1-2, with a tentative D call TRBD1 (5 bases). The CDR3 loop spans 15 amino acids. Trimming took 0 bases from V and 3 from J, leaving 12 bases between them. Germline CDR1 SGDLS, CDR2 YYNGEE. In DNA, the CDR3 is TGTGCCAGCAGCGTAGTCCCGGGACCCGACTATGGCTACACCTTC. It is translated as CASSVVPGPDYGYTF.

This clone showed up just once. The chain employs TRBV7-9 and TRBJ2-2; 13 bases are a match to TRBD2. CDR3 length: 17 residues. Germline V lookup: CDR1 SEHNR, CDR2 FQNEAQ (reference sequence). J was trimmed by 6 bases and V by 5 bases; bases with no gene match: 9. The CDR3, as DNA: TGTGCCAGCAGCCCCCAACTAGCGGGAGGGCCTTCCGGGGAGCTGTTTTTT. This codes for CASSPQLAGGPSGELFF. The full variable domain, in which reference TRBV7-9 and TRBJ2-2 provide the parts outside the CDR3, is DTGVSQNPRHKITKRGQNVTFRCDPISEHNRLYWYRQTLGQGPEFLTYFQNEAQLEKSRLLSDRFSAERPKGSFSTLEIQRTEQGDSAMYLCASSPQLAGGPSGELFFGEGSRLTVL.

This chain uses TRBV10-2 with TRBJ2-7; 9 positions agree with TRBD2. Germline values: CDR1 WSHSY, CDR2 SAAADI. Losses at the gene ends were 4 bases for V and 3 bases for J; bases not matched to a gene: 13. The CDR3 has 17 residues. The CDR3 DNA reads as TGCGCCAGCAGTGTCGGTAGCGGGGGTTACGAGCTCTACGAGCAGTACTTC. Encoded protein: CASSVGSGGYELYEQYF.

V and J are TRBV11-2 and TRBJ1-4, with D unresolved. Trimming took off 3 bases at V and 5 bases at J, with 10 bases between the two ends. The CDR3 consists of 14 residues. CDR1 SGHAT and CDR2 FQNNGV come from the germline V gene. In DNA form, the CDR3 reads TGTGCCAGCAGCTTTTCGGGTTGGAATGAAAAACTGTTTTTT. Encoded protein: CASSFSGWNEKLFF.

This chain joins TRBV7-7 and TRBJ2-1; 11 bases map to TRBD2. V lost 4 bases to trimming and J lost 4 bases; unmatched junction nucleotides: 6. Germline V gene sequence: CDR1 SSHAT, CDR2 FNYEAQ (reference sequence). The CDR3 contains 16 residues. The CDR3 DNA sequence: TGTGCCAGCAGCTCGATTAGCGGGGGGGCGTACAATGAGCAGTTCTTC. It specifies CASSSISGGAYNEQFF.

V and J are TRBV5-1 and TRBJ2-7; 8 bases map to TRBD1. The CDR3 contains 18 residues. V was clipped by 1 base and J by 2 bases; unmatched bases: 14. The germline gives CDR1 SGHRS, CDR2 YFSETQ. CDR3 DNA: TGCGCCAGCAGCTTGTCCGCGGCCGGGACAGGATTTGCCTACGAGCAGTACTTC. Protein product: CASSLSAAGTGFAYEQYF.